This T cell receptor beta chain was identified in a study of blood T cell repertoires in COVID-19. For the study at large: Acute and convalescent COVID-19 specimens originated in the United States, Italy and Spain. Sources were T cells, B-cell-depleted T cells, or PBMCs; the material itself was cDNA or gDNA.

Losses at the gene ends were 6 bases for V and 6 bases for J; bases not matched to a gene: 4. In germline, CDR1 is DFQATT, CDR2 SNEGSKA (reference sequence). The CDR3 is made up of 11 amino acids. As originally analysed: Amplification of reference gene primers provided the estimated nucleated cell counts. Assay used: immunoSEQ multiplex PCR; TCRdb lists only in-frame clones, some missing. V, J and clone size are those of that table, while D and trimming were read from the DNA. The table has 95,000 to 150,000 clones, just under 80% seen once. The sequence derives from a man between 60 and 75 years old with active or convalescent COVID-19. Sequencing input: peripheral blood. The V and J genes are TRBV20-1 and TRBJ2-5, with 7 nucleotides matching TRBD1. As DNA, the CDR3 is TGCAGTGCAAGACAGGGCCAGACCCAGTACTTC. It translates to CSARQGQTQYF.